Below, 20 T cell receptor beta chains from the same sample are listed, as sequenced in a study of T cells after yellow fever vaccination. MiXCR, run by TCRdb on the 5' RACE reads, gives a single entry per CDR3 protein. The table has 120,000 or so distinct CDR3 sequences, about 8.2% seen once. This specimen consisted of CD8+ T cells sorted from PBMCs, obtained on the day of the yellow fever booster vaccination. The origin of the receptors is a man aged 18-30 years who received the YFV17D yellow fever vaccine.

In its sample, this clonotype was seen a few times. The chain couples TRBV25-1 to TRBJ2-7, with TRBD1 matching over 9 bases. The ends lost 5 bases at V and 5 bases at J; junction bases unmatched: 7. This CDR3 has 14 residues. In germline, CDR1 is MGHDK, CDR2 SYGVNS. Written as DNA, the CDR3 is TGTGCCAGCAGTAACCGGGACAGGGAGGACGAGCAGTACGTC. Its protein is CASSNRDREDEQYV.

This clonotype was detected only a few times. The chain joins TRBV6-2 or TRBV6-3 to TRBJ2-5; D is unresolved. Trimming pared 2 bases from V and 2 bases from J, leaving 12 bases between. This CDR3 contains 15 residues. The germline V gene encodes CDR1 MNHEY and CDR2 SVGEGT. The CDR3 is CASSYINNGQETQYF. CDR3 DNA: TGTGCCAGCAGTTACATCAACAACGGACAAGAGACCCAGTACTTC.

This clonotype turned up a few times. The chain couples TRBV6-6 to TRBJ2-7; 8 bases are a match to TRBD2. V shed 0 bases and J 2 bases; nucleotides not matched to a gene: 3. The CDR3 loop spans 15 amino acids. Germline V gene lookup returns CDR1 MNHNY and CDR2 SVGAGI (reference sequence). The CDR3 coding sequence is TGTGCCAGCAGTTACTCTAGCGGGGCAACCTACGAGCAGTACGTC. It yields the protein CASSYSSGATYEQYV.

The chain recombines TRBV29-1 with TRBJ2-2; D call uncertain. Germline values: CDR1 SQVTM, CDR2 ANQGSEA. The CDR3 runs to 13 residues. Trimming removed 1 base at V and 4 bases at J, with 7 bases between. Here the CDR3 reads CSVEGASTGELFF. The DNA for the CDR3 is TGCAGCGTTGAAGGTGCGAGCACCGGGGAGCTGTTTTTT.

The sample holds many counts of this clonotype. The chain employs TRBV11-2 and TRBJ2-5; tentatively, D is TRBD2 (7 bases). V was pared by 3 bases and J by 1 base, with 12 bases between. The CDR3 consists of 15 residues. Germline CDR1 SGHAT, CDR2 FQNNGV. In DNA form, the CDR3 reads TGTGCCAGCAGCTTTCCTGCGGGGGCCCAAGAGACCCAGTACTTC. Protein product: CASSFPAGAQETQYF.

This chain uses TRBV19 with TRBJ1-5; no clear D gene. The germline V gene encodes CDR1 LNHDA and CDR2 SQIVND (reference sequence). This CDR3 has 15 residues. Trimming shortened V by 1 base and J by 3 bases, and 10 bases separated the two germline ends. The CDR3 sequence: CASSIGGADNQPQHF. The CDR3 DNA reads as TGTGCCAGTAGTATAGGGGGTGCGGACAATCAGCCCCAGCATTTT.

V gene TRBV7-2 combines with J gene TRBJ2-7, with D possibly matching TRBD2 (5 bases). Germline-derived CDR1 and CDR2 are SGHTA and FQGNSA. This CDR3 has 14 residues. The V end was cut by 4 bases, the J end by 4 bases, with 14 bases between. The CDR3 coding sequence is TGTGCCAGCAGCTCACACGGAGGAACGTACGAGCAGTACGTC. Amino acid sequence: CASSSHGGTYEQYV.

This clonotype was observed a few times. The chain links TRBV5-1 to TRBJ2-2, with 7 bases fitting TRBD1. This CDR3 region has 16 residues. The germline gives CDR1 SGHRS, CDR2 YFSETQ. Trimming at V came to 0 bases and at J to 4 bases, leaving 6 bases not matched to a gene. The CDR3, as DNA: TGCGCCAGCAGCTTGGTGAGGGGGCCTTCCACCGGGGAGCTGTTTTTT. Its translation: CASSLVRGPSTGELFF.

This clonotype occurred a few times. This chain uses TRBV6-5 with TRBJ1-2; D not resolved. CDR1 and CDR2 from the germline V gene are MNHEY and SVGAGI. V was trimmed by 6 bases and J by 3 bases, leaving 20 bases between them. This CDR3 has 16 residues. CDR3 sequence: CASSPSWRPHDYGYTF. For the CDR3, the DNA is TGTGCCAGCAGCCCTTCGTGGAGGCCGCACGACTATGGCTACACCTTC.

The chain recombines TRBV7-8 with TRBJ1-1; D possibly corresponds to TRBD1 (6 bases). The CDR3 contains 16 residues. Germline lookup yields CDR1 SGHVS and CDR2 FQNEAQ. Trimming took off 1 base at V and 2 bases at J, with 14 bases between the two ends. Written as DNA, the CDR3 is TGTGCCAGCAGCTTAGTTAGGACAGTTGGTAACACTGAAGCTTTCTTT. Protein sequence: CASSLVRTVGNTEAFF.

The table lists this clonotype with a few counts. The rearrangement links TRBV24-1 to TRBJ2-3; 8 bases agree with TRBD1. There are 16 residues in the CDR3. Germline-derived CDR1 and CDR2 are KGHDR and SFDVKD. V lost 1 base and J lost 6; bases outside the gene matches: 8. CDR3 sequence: CATSDFSDRDADTQYF. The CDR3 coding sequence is TGTGCCACCAGTGATTTTTCGGACAGGGACGCGGATACGCAGTATTTT.

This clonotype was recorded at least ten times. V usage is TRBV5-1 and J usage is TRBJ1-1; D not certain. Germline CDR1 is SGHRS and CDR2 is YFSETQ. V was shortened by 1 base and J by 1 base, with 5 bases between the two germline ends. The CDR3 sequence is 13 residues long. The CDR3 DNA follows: TGCGCCAGCAGCTTGACTCCGAACACTGAAGCTTTCTTT. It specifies CASSLTPNTEAFF.

This chain's CDR3 is CASSQVPTGSNSPLHF. CDR3 bases: TGCGCCAGCAGCCAAGTTCCGACAGGGAGCAATTCACCCCTCCACTTT. The chain combines TRBV4-1 with TRBJ1-6; 7 nucleotides align to TRBD1. V lost 1 base and J lost 7; bases outside the gene matches: 7. This CDR3 spans 16 amino acids. Germline V gene sequence: CDR1 MGHRA, CDR2 YSYEKL.

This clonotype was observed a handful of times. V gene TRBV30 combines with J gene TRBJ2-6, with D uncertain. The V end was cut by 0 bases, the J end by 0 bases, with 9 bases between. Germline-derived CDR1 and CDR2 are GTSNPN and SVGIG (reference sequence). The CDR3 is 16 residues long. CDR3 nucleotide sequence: TGTGCCTGGAGTGTAGGTTCCGACTCTGGGGCCAACGTCCTGACTTTC. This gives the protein CAWSVGSDSGANVLTF.

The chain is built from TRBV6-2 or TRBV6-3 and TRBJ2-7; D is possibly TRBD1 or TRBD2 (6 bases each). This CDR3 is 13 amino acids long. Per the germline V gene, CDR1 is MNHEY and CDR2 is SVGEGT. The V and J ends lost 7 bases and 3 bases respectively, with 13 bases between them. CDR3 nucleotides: TGTGCCAGCACTACGGGGGCAAGCTACGAGCAGTACGTC. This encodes CASTTGASYEQYV.

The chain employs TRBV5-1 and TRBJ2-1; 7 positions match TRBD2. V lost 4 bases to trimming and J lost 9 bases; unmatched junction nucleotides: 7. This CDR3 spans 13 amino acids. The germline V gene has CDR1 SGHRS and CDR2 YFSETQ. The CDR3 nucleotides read TGCGCCAGCAGCGAGGGTGGCGGGGGTGAGCAGTTCTTC. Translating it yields CASSEGGGGEQFF.

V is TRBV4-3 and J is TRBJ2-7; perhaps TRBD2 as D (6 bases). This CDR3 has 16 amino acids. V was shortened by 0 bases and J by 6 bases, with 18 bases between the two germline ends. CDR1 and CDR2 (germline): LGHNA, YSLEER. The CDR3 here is CASSQEVGDFPSEQYV. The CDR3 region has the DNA TGCGCCAGCAGCCAAGAAGTGGGGGACTTCCCCAGCGAGCAGTACGTC.

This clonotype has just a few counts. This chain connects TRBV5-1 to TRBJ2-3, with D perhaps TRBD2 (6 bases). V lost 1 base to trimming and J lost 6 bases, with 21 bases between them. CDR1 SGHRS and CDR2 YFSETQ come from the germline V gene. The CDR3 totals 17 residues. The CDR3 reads CASSLSWGDFTSDTQYF. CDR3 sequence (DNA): TGCGCCAGCAGCTTGTCCTGGGGGGACTTTACTTCTGATACGCAGTATTTT. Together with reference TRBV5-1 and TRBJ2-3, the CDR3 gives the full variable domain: KAGVTQTPRYLIKTRGQQVTLSCSPISGHRSVSWYQQTPGQGLQFLFEYFSETQRNKGNFPGRFSGRQFSNSRSEMNVSTLELGDSALYLCASSLSWGDFTSDTQYFGPGTRLTVL.

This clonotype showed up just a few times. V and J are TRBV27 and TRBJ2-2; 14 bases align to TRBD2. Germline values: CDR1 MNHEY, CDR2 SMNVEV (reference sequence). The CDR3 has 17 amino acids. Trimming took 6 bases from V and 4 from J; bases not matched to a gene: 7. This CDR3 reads CASRPGLAGAGTGELFF. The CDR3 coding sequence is TGTGCCAGCAGACCGGGACTAGCGGGGGCAGGCACCGGGGAGCTGTTTTTT.

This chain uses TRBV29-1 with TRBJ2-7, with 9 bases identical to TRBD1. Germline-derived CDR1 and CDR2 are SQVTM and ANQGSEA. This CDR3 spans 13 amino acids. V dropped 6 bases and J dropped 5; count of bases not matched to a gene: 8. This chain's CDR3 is CSVGTGNGDEQYF. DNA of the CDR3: TGCAGCGTGGGGACAGGGAATGGCGACGAGCAGTACTTC.